Following are 7 T cell receptor beta chains from one sample sequenced in a study of beta chain features in type 1 diabetes (dated by TCRdb to 2016 to 2018). What these receptors recognize is not known. Study-wide conclusions, independent of this receptor: In all four CD4+ subsets, TCRB CDR3 length was moderately but significantly shorter in type 1 diabetes patients.

Receptor amplification or capture employed the immunoSEQ multiplex PCR assay. All of the isolated RNA was reverse transcribed with the High Capacity cDNA Reverse Transcription Kit, so expressed TCRB transcripts were sequenced. Entries here come from immuneACCESS through TCRdb and include only in-frame sequences with V and J called. Some clones fail to appear in such tables; in the studies checked, an unresolved V gene covers under half of the shortfall, and the cause of the remainder is unknown. The sample includes fewer than 200,000 clones, with over 9% observed a single time. Around 0.48% of the sample belongs to the ten largest clones. The sample comprised central memory CD4+ T cells from blood. The receptors here all came from a man aged 25-45 years with type 1 diabetes.

A few counts support this clone. J is TRBJ2-7 and V is TRBV28; a weak D match, TRBD2 (5 bases). The germline gives CDR1 MDHEN, CDR2 SYDVKM. V shed 1 base and J shed 7 bases, with 17 bases lying between them. CDR3 length: 15 residues. CDR3 nucleotide sequence: TGTGCCAGCAGTTTATCCCCAGCGGAGTACGCAGAGCAGTACTTC. Translated, it gives CASSLSPAEYAEQYF. Using reference TRBV28 and TRBJ2-7 for the parts outside the CDR3, the full variable domain is DVKVTQSSRYLVKRTGEKVFLECVQDMDHENMFWYRQDPGLGLRLIYFSYDVKMKEKGDIPEGYSVSREKKERFSLILESASTNQTSMYLCASSLSPAEYAEQYFGPGTRLTVT.

CDR3 bases: TGTGCCAGCAGCTTAGGCGCTAGCGGGAGGGCTTCAGATACGCAGTATTTT. This codes for CASSLGASGRASDTQYF. This chain joins TRBV7-6 and TRBJ2-3, with TRBD2 matching 12 bases. Germline trimming cut 1 base from V and 4 bases from J; bases unmatched to any gene: 6. CDR3 length: 17 amino acids. CDR1 is SGHVS and CDR2 is FNYEAQ in the germline V gene.

This chain joins TRBV18 and TRBJ1-2, with 9 nucleotides matching TRBD1. CDR1 and CDR2 from the germline V gene are KGHSH and LQKENI. The V segment lost 6 bases and the J segment 1 base; nucleotides outside the gene matches: 9. The CDR3 spans 16 residues. CDR3 bases: TGTGCCAGCTCCCCTGGACAGGGGACATTTAACTATGGCTACACCTTC. Amino acids: CASSPGQGTFNYGYTF.

The sample holds a few counts of this clone. CDR3 bases: TGTGCCAGCAACGGACAGGGGACGAGTGGCTACACCTTC. This encodes CASNGQGTSGYTF. The chain uses TRBV6-1 and TRBJ1-2; 9 bases fit TRBD1. CDR1 MNHNS and CDR2 SASEGT come from the germline V gene. V lost 7 bases to trimming and J lost 7 bases; unmatched junction nucleotides: 7. The CDR3 consists of 13 residues.

This chain links TRBV11-2 with TRBJ2-7; perhaps TRBD1 as D (5 bases). The CDR3 length is 14 residues. Germline V gives CDR1 SGHAT, CDR2 FQNNGV. Trimming removed 1 base at V and 2 bases at J, with 9 bases between. The CDR3 spells CASSLAAGPYEQYF. Written as DNA, the CDR3 is TGTGCCAGCAGCTTAGCGGCAGGGCCCTACGAGCAGTACTTC.

As to this clone: Distinct nucleotide sequences in the sample also encode this CDR3. The V and J genes are TRBV30 and TRBJ2-7; D unresolved. This CDR3 is built from 11 residues. Looked up from germline, CDR1 is GTSNPN and CDR2 is SVGIG (reference sequence). The V end was cut by 4 bases, the J end by 2 bases, with 6 bases between. The CDR3 reads CAWNRAYEQYF. CDR3 in DNA: TGTGCCTGGAACCGGGCCTACGAGCAGTACTTC. Combining the CDR3 with reference TRBV30 and TRBJ2-7 gives the whole variable domain SQTIHQWPATLVQPVGSPLSLECTVEGTSNPNLYWYRQAAGRGLQLLFYSVGIGQISSEVPQNLSASRPQDRQFILSSKKLLLSDSGFYLCAWNRAYEQYFGPGTRLTVT.

The J gene is TRBJ1-1, the V gene TRBV28, with 10 bases that match TRBD1. The ends lost 5 bases at V and 7 bases at J; junction bases unmatched: 13. Germline V gene lookup returns CDR1 MDHEN and CDR2 SYDVKM. The CDR3 is 16 amino acids. The CDR3 region has the DNA TGTGCCAGCAGTACCCCCCCCCGGACAGGGGGTGGTGAAGCTTTCTTT. Residues: CASSTPPRTGGGEAFF.